This TCR beta chain stems from a study of T cells in Graves' hyperthyroidism and ophthalmopathy. Thyroid ultrasound, orbital computed tomography, clinical symptoms, and serum thyroxine and TRAb underpinned diagnoses. The source material, RNA transcripts, was used to amplify TCR beta CDR3 regions. TCR CDR3 regions were first amplified by RT-PCR with HTBI primers. Each CDR3 protein is one row after TCRdb ran MiXCR on the multiplex PCR reads. In the table there are about 690,000 distinct CDR3 sequences, roughly 17% of which are singletons. Study-wide results and caveats: Stable hyperthyroidism was separated from ophthalmopathy by a model based on 13 V-J features.

This clonotype was recorded at least ten times. Its antigen remains unknown. CDR1 and CDR2 (germline): MNHEY, SMNVEV (reference sequence). The V gene end was trimmed by 5 bases and the J gene end by 4 bases; junction bases not matched to a gene: 10. This CDR3 has 16 residues. The sequence was collected from a man aged 50 or older with Graves' hyperthyroidism. V is TRBV27 and J is TRBJ2-3, with 9 bases fitting TRBD2. The sequenced material came from blood. Written as DNA, the CDR3 is TGTGCCAGCAGTACCGTTATAGCGGGAGTCGCAGATACGCAGTATTTT. It is translated as CASSTVIAGVADTQYF.